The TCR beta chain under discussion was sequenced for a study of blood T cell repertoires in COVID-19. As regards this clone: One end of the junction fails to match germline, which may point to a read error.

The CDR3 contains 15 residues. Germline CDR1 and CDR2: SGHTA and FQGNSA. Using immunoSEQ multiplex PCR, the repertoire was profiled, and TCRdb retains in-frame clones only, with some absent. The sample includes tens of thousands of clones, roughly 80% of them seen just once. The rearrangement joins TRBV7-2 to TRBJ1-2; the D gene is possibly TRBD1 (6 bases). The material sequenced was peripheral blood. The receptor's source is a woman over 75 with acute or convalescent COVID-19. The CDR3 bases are TGTGCCAGCAGTTTAGCAGGGGTCAGTCACTATGGCTACACCTTC. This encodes CASSLAGVSHYGYTF.